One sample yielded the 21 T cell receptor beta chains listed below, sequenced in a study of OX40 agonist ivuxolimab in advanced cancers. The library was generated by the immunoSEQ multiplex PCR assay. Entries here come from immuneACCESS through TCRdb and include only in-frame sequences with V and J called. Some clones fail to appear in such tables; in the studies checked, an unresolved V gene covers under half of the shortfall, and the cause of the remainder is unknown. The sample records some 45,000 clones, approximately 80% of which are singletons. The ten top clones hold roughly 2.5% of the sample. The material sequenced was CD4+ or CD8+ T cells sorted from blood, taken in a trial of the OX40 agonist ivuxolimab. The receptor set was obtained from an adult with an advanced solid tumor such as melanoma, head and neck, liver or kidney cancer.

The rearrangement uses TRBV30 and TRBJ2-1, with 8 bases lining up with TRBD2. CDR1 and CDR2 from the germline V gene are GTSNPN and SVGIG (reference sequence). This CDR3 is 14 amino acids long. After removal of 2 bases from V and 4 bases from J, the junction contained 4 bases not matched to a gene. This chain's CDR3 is CAWSSGGSYNEQFF. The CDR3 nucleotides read TGTGCCTGGAGTAGCGGGGGTAGTTACAATGAGCAGTTCTTC.

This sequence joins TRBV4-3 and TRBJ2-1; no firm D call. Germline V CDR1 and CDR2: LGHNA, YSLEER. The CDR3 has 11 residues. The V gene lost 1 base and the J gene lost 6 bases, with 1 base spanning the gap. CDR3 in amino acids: CASSQVNEQFF. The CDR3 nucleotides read TGCGCCAGCAGCCAAGTCAATGAGCAGTTCTTC.

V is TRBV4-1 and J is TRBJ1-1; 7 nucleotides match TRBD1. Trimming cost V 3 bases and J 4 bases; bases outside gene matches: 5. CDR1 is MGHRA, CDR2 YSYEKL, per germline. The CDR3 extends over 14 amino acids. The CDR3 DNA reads TGCGCCAGCAGCCAGACAGGGCTTGGCACTGAAGCTTTCTTT. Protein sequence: CASSQTGLGTEAFF.

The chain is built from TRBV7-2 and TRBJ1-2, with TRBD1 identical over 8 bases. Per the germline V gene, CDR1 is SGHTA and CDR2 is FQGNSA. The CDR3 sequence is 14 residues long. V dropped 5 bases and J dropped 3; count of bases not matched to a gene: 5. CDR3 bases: TGTGCCAGCAGCCTCCGACAGGGGTACTATGGCTACACCTTC. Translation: CASSLRQGYYGYTF.

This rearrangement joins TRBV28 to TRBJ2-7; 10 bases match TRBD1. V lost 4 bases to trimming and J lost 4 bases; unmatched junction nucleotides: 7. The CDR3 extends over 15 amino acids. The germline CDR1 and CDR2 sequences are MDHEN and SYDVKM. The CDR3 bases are TGTGCCAGCAGTTCGCGGACAGGGGGGTCTTACGAGCAGTACTTC. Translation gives CASSSRTGGSYEQYF.

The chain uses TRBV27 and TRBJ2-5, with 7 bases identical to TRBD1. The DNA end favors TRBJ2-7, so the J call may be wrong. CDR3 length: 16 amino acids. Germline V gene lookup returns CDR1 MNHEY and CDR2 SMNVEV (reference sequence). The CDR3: CASSPSQGPVHYEQYF. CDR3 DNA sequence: TGTGCCAGCAGTCCATCACAGGGGCCCGTACATTACGAGCAGTACTTC.

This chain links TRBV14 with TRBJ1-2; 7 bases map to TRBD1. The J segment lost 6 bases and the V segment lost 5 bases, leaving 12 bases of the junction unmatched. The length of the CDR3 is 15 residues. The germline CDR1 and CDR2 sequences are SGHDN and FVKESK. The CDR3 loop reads CASSNRDSRPDGYTF. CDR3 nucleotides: TGTGCCAGCAGCAACCGGGACAGTCGACCTGATGGCTACACCTTC.

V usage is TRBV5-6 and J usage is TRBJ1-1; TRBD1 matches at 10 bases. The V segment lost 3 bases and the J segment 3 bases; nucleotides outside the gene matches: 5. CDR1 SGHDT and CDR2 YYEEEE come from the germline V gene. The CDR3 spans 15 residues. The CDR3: CASSWTGTGDTEAFF. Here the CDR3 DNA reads TGTGCCAGCAGCTGGACCGGGACAGGGGACACTGAAGCTTTCTTT.

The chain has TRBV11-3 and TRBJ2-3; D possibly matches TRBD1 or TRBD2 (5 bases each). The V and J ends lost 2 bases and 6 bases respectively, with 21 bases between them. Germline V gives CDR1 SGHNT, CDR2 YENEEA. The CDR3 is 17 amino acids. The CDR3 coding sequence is TGTGCCAGCAGCTTATCAAAGGGGCGGAGCGGCTCGGATACGCAGTATTTT. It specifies CASSLSKGRSGSDTQYF.

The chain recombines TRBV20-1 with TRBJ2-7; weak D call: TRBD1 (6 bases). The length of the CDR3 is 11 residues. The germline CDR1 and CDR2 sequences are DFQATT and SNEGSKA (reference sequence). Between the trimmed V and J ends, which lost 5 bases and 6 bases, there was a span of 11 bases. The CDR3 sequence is CSASRGTEQYF. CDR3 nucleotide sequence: TGCAGTGCTTCCAGGGGAACCGAGCAGTACTTC.

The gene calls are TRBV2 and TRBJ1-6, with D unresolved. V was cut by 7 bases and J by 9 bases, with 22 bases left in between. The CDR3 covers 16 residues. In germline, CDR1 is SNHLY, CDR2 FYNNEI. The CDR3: CASTIQRADRSSPLHF. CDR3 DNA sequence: TGTGCCAGCACCATCCAGCGGGCAGACCGGAGTTCACCCCTCCACTTT. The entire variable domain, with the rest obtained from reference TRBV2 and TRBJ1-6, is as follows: EPEVTQTPSHQVTQMGQEVILRCVPISNHLYFYWYRQILGQKVEFLVSFYNNEISEKSEIFDDQFSVERPDGSNFTLKIRSTKLEDSAMYFCASTIQRADRSSPLHFGNGTRLTVT.

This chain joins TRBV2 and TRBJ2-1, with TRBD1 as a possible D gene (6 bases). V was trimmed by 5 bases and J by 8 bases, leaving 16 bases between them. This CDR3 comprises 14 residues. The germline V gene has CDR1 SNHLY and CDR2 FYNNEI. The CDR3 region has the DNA TGTGCCAGCAGTCCTCGGATGGGGGCCGATGAGCAGTTCTTC. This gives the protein CASSPRMGADEQFF.

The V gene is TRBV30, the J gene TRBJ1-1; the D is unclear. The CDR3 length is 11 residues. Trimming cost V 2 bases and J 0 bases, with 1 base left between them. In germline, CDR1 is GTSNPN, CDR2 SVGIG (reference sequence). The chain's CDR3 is CAWSLNTEAFF. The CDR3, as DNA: TGTGCCTGGAGTTTGAACACTGAAGCTTTCTTT.

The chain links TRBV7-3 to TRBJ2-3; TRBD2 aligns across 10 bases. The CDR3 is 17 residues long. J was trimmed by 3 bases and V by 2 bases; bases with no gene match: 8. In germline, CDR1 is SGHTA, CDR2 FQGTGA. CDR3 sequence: CASSLVPLAGVTDTQYF. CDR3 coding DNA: TGTGCCAGCAGCTTAGTCCCGCTAGCGGGGGTTACAGATACGCAGTATTTT.

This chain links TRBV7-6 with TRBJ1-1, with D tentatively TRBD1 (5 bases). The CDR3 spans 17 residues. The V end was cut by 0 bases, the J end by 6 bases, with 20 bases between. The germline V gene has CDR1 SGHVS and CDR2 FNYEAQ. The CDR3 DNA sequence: TGTGCCAGCAGCTTAGCCGCGGGAGGGGTTGTTAGTGCTGAAGCTTTCTTT. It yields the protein CASSLAAGGVVSAEAFF.

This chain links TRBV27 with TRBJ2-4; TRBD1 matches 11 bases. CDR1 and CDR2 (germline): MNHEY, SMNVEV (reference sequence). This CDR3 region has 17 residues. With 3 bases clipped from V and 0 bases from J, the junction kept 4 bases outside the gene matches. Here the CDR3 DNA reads TGTGCCAGCAGTTTGGGACAGGGGGAGCTAGCCAAAAACATTCAGTACTTC. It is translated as CASSLGQGELAKNIQYF.

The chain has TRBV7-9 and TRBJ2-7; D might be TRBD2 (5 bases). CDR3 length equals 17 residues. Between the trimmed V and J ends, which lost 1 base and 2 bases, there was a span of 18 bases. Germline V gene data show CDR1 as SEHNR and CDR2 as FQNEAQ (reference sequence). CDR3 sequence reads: CASSLVRPDSAPYEQYF. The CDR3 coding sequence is TGTGCCAGCAGCTTAGTGCGTCCGGACTCGGCACCCTACGAGCAGTACTTC.

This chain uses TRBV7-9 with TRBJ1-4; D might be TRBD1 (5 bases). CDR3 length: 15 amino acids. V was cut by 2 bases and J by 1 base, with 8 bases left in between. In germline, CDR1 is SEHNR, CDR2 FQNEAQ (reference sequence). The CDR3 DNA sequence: TGTGCCAGCAGCTTAACCAGGGTAACTAATGAAAAACTGTTTTTT. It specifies CASSLTRVTNEKLFF.

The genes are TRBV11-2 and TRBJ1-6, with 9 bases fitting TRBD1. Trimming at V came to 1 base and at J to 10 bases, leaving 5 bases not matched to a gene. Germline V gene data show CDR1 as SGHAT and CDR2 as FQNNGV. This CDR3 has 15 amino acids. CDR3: CASSLARDRESPLHF. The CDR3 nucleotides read TGTGCCAGCAGCTTAGCCCGGGACAGGGAATCACCCCTCCACTTT.

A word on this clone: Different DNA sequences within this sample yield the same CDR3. The CDR3: CASSFGTGGSNYGYTF. The CDR3 DNA reads as TGTGCCAGCAGTTTCGGGACAGGGGGCTCTAACTATGGCTACACCTTC. This rearrangement joins TRBV27 to TRBJ1-2, with 12 bases that match TRBD1. The CDR3 consists of 16 residues. Germline CDR1 reads MNHEY; CDR2 reads SMNVEV (reference sequence). The V segment lost 3 bases and the J segment 0 bases; nucleotides outside the gene matches: 2.

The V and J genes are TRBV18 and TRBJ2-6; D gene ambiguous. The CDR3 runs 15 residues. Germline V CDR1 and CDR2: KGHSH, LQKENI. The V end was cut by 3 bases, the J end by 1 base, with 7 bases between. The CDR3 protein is CASSPWASGANVLTF. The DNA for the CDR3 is TGTGCCAGCTCACCCTGGGCTTCTGGGGCCAACGTCCTGACTTTC.